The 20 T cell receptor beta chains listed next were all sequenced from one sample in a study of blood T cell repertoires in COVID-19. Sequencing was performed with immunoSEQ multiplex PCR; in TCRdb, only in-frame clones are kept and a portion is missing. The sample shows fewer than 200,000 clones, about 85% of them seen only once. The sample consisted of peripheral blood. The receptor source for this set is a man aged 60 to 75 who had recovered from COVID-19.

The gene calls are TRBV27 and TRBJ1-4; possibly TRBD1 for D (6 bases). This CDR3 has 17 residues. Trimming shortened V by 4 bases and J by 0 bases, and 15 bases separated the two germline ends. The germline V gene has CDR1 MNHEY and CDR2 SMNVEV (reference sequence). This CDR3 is CASSSGAGGSTNEKLFF. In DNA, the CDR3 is TGTGCCAGCAGTTCAGGGGCGGGGGGTTCAACTAATGAAAAACTGTTTTTT. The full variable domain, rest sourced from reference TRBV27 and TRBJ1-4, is EAQVTQNPRYLITVTGKKLTVTCSQNMNHEYMSWYRQDPGLGLRQIYYSMNVEVTDKGDVPEGYKVSRKEKRNFPLILESPSPNQTSLYFCASSSGAGGSTNEKLFFGSGTQLSVL.

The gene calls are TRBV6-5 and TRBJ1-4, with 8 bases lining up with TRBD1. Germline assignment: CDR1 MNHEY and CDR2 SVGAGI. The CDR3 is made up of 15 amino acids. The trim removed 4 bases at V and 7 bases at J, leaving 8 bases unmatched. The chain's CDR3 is CASSWDGTGFEKLFF. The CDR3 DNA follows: TGTGCCAGCAGTTGGGATGGGACAGGATTTGAAAAACTGTTTTTT.

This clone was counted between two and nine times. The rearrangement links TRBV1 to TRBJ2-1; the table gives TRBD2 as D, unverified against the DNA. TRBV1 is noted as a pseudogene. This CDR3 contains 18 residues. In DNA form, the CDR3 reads TGCACCAGCAGCCAACCCCTGGGCGGGGGGAGCTCCTACAATGAGCAGTTCTTC. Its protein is CTSSQPLGGGSSYNEQFF.

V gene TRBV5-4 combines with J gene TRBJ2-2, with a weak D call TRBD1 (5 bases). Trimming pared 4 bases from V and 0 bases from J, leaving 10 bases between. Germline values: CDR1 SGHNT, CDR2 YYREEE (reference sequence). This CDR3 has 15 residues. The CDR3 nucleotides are TGTGCCAGCAGCCCCGACAGCGCGAACACCGGGGAGCTGTTTTTT. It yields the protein CASSPDSANTGELFF.

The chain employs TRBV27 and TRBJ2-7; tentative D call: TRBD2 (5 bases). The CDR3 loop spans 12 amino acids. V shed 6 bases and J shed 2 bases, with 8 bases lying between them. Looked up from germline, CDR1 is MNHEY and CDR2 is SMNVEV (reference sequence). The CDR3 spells CASRGAAYEQYF. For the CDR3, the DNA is TGTGCCAGCAGGGGAGCGGCCTACGAGCAGTACTTC.

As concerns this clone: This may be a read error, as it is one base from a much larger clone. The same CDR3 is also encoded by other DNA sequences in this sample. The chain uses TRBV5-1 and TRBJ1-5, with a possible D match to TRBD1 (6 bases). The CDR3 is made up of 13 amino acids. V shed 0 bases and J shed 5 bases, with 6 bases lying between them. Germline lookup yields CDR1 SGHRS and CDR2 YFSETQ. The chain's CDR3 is CASSLAGDQPQHF. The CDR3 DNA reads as TGCGCCAGCAGCTTGGCAGGGGATCAGCCCCAGCATTTT.

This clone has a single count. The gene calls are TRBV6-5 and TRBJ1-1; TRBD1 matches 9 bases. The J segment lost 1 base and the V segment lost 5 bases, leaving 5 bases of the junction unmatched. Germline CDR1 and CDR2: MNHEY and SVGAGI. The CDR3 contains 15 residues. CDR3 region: CASSPGQGSNTEAFF. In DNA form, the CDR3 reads TGTGCCAGCAGTCCGGGACAGGGATCGAACACTGAAGCTTTCTTT.

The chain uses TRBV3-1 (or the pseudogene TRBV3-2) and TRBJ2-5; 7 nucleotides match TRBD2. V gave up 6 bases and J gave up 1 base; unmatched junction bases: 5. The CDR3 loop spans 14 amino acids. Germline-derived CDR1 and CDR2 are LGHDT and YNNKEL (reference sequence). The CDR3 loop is CASSRAGSQETQYF. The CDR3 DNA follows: TGTGCCAGCAGTAGAGCGGGAAGCCAAGAGACCCAGTACTTC.

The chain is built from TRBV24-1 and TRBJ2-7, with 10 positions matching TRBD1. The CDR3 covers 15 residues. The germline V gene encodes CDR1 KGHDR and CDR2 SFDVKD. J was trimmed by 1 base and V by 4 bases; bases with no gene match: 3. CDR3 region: CATSDRTGGSYEQYF. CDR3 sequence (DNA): TGTGCCACCAGTGACCGGACAGGGGGATCCTACGAGCAGTACTTC.

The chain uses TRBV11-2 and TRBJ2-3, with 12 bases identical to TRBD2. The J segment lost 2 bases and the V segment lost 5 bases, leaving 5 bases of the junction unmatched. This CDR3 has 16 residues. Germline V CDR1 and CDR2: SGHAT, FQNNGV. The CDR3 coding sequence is TGTGCCAGCAGCCGACTAGCGGGGGCCCTCACAGATACGCAGTATTTT. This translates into CASSRLAGALTDTQYF.

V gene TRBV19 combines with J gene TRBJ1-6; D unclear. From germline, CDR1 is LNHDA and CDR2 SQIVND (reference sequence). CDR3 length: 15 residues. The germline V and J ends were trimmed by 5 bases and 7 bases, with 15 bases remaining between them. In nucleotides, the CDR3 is TGTGCCAGTAGTTTATACGAGGGAATGAATTCACCCCTCCACTTT. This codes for CASSLYEGMNSPLHF. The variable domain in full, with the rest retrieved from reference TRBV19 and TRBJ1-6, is DGGITQSPKYLFRKEGQNVTLSCEQNLNHDAMYWYRQDPGQGLRLIYYSQIVNDFQKGDIAEGYSVSREKKESFPLTVTSAQKNPTAFYLCASSLYEGMNSPLHFGNGTRLTVT.

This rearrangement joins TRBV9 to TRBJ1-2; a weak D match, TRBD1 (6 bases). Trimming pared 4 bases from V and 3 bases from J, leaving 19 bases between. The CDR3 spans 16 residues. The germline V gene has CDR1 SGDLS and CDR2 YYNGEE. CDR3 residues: CASSLDSGGLDYGYTF. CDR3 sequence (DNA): TGTGCCAGCAGCCTAGATAGCGGGGGCTTAGACTATGGCTACACCTTC.

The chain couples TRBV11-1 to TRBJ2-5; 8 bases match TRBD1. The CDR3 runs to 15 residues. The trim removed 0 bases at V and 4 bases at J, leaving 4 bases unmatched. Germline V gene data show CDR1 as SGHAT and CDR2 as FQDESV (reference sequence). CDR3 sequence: CASSLATGGLETQYF. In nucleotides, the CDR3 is TGTGCCAGCAGCTTAGCAACAGGGGGATTAGAGACCCAGTACTTC.

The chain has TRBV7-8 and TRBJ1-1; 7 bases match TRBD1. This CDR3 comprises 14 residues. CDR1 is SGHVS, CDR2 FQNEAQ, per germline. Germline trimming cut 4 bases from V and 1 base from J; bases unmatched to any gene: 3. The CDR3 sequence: CASSSRTGNTEAFF. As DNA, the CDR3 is TGTGCCAGCAGCTCCCGGACAGGGAACACTGAAGCTTTCTTT. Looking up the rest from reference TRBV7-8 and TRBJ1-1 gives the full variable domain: GAGVSQSPRYKVAKRGQDVALRCDPISGHVSLFWYQQALGQGPEFLTYFQNEAQLDKSGLPSDRFFAERPEGSVSTLKIQRTQQEDSAVYLCASSSRTGNTEAFFGQGTRLTVV.

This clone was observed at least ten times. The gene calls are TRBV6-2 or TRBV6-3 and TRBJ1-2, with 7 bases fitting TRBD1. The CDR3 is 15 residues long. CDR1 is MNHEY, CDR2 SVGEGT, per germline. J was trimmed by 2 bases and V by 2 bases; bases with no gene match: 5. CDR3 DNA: TGTGCCAGCAGTTACAGGGACAGCAAAAACTATGGCTACACCTTC. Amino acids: CASSYRDSKNYGYTF.

The CDR3, as DNA: TGTGCCAGCAGCCCCCGGGGTAGCGGGGGTCTCAGCTCTGGGGCCAACGTCCTGACTTTC. It encodes CASSPRGSGGLSSGANVLTF. The rearrangement links TRBV4-2 to TRBJ2-6, with 9 bases aligning to TRBD2. J lost 0 bases, V lost 4 bases, and 13 bases had no gene match. The V gene's germline CDR1 is LGHNA and CDR2 YNFKEQ. This CDR3 region has 20 residues.

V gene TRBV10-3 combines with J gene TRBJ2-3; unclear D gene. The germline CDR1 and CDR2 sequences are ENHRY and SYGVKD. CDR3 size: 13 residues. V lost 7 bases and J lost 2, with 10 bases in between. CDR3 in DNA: TGTGCCATCAATCCGGTCGACACAGATACGCAGTATTTT. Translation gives CAINPVDTDTQYF.

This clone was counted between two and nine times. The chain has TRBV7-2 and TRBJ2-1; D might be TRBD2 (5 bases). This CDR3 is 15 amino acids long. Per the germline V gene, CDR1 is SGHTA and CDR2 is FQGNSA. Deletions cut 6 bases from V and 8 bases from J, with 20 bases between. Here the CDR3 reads CASSLGGPRRDEQFF. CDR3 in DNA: TGTGCCAGCAGTCTCGGAGGCCCCCGTAGGGATGAGCAGTTCTTC.

CDR3 residues: CASSPPGQGGEQYF. The CDR3 nucleotides are TGTGCCAGCTCACCCCCGGGACAGGGGGGCGAGCAGTACTTC. The V call is TRBV18, the J call TRBJ2-7, with 11 positions matching TRBD1. The CDR3 is 14 amino acids. Germline assignment: CDR1 KGHSH and CDR2 LQKENI. The J segment lost 6 bases and the V segment lost 3 bases, leaving 4 bases of the junction unmatched.

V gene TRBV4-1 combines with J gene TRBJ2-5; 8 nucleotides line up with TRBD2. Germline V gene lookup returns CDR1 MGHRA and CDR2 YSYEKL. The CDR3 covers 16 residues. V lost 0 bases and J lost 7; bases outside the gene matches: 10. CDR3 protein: CASSQEWPSGSWTQYF. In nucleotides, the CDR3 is TGCGCCAGCAGCCAAGAGTGGCCTAGCGGGTCCTGGACCCAGTACTTC.